The present T cell receptor beta chain was sequenced within a study of OX40 agonist ivuxolimab in advanced cancers. Points from the study as a whole: In the expanded peripheral T cells, antigen specificity was never determined. On average, a greater number of expanded clones characterised CD8+ T cells relative to CD4+. Several nonresponders also turned out to have low normalized T-cell clonal expansion.

Remarks on this clone: Antigen specificity is unknown.

Sequencing used immunoSEQ multiplex PCR; TCRdb keeps in-frame clones, though not all of them. This table has some 25,000 clones, approximately 83% appearing once. V lost 4 bases to trimming and J lost 0 bases, with 9 bases between them. The CDR3 covers 15 residues. Exclusion applied to patients with autoimmune disease history or systemic immunosuppression. Sequences were derived from CD4+ or CD8+ T cells sorted from blood, sampled in a trial of the OX40 agonist ivuxolimab. This sequence joins TRBV23-1 and TRBJ1-4; no reliable D call. TRBV23-1 is sorted into the ORF group, with uncertain function. The clonotype comes from an adult with an advanced solid tumor such as melanoma, head and neck, liver or kidney cancer. The DNA of the CDR3 is TGCGCCAGCAGTCGTGGGAAGGCAACTAATGAAAAACTGTTTTTT. This sequence encodes CASSRGKATNEKLFF.